This TCR beta chain was profiled in a study of beta chain features in type 1 diabetes. Background on the study: Analysis included under 120,000,000 sorted cells drawn from all samples. Broader study findings: People with Type 1 diabetes carried modestly yet significantly shorter TCRB CDR3s in all four CD4+ subsets. Insertions were fewer and deletions more numerous at VDJ junctions in type 1 diabetes patients.

A single heparinised draw of approximately 0.12 L on average was taken per donor. The authors sorted CD4+ naive, central memory, regulatory and stem cell-like memory cells via CD45RO/CCR7/CD25/CD127/CD95/CD27. Expressed TCRB transcripts got sequenced, as all isolated RNA was reverse transcribed. Here immunoSEQ multiplex PCR was the method, and the copy in TCRdb shows in-frame clones only, minus some. The sample yields fewer than 20,000 clones, about three quarters seen once. On this clone itself: The antigen remains unidentified.

Germline V gene data show CDR1 as SGHNT and CDR2 as YYREEE (reference sequence). The CDR3 is 15 amino acids. The V segment lost 4 bases and the J segment 3 bases; nucleotides outside the gene matches: 5. The chain has TRBV5-4 and TRBJ2-7; the match to TRBD2 covers 12 bases. The sequencing sample was made of Tregs from blood. This receptor was taken from a man aged 30 to 39 with type 1 diabetes. DNA for the CDR3: TGTGCCAGCAGCACTACTAGCGGGAGGCTCTACGAGCAGTACTTC. It is translated as CASSTTSGRLYEQYF.